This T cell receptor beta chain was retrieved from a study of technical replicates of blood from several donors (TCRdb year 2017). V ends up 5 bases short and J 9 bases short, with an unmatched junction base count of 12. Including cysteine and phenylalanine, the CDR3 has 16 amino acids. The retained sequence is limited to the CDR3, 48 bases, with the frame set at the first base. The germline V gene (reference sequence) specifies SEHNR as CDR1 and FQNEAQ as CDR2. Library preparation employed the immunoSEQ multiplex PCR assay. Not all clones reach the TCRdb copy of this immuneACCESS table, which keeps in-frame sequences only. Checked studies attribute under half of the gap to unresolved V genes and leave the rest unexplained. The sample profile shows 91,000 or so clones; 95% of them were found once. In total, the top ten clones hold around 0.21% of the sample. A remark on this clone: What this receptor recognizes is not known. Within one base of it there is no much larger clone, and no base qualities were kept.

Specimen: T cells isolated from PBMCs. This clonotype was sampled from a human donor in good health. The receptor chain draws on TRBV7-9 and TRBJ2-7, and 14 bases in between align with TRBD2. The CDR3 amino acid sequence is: CASSPPGTSGSRGQYF. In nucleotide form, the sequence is TGTGCCAGCAGCCCACCCGGGACTAGCGGGAGTCGTGGGCAGTACTTC.